A selection of T cell receptor beta chains follows, all from one sample in a study of neoadjuvant nivolumab and ipilimumab in lung cancer. Clones were read by immunoSEQ multiplex PCR, and TCRdb kept only the in-frame ones, dropping some. The table has around 20,000 clones, 60% to 85% seen once. Here the sequenced sample was tumor tissue, taken after neoadjuvant nivolumab, alone or with ipilimumab, at or shortly before surgery. Every receptor here comes from an adult with non-small cell lung cancer. Each CDR3 is given with its conserved first and last residue. A D gene is named only where the DNA matches it firmly. Size is omitted from some rows. Given values are once, few, many or a class for expanded clones.

>NA|TRBV19|TRBJ1-1|NA
TGTGCCAGTAGTATCCGGCGGGGGATAGGGAACACTGAAGCTTTCTTT
CASSIRRGIGNTEAFF
>NA|TRBV9|TRBJ2-3|NA
TGTGCCAGCAGCGTCCGACCAGTGGATACGCAGTATTTT
CASSVRPVDTQYF
>NA|TRBV6-6|TRBJ2-6|NA
TGTGCCAGCCGTTCGATACGGGCCTCTGGGGCCAACGTCCTGACTTTC
CASRSIRASGANVLTF
>NA|TRBV6-5|TRBJ2-1|NA
TGTGCCAGCAGTTACCAGGGGAGCTCCTACAATGAGCAGTTCTTC
CASSYQGSSYNEQFF
>NA|TRBV4-3|TRBJ2-3|NA
TGCGCCAGCAGCGCACGGGACTTCCGGAGCACAGATACGCAGTATTTT
CASSARDFRSTDTQYF
>NA|TRBV18|TRBJ1-1|NA
TGTGCCAGCTCACCAAGGGACACTCACACTGAAGCTTTCTTT
CASSPRDTHTEAFF
>NA|TRBV5-6|TRBJ1-6|NA
TGTGCCAGCAGCTTGGCAGGTACCAGGGCCTATAATTCACCCCTCCACTTT
CASSLAGTRAYNSPLHF
>NA|TRBV7-2|TRBJ1-2|NA
TGTGCCAGCAGCCTCACAGGGTCCGGTGGCTACACCTTC
CASSLTGSGGYTF
>NA|TRBV10-3|TRBJ2-7|NA
TGTGCCATCAGTGAGCGTGACACCCGGTCCGAGCAGTACTTC
CAISERDTRSEQYF
>NA|TRBV27|TRBJ2-3|NA
TGTGCCAGCGGGATTCAGGCAGATACGCAGTATTTT
CASGIQADTQYF
>NA|TRBV5-4|TRBJ2-5|NA
TGTGCCAGCAGCTACACAGGTCTGGAAGAGACCCAGTACTTC
CASSYTGLEETQYF
>TRBD1|TRBV7-9|TRBJ1-6|few
TGTGCCAGCAGCTACGGACAGGGTTTCTATAATTCACCCCTCCACTTT
CASSYGQGFYNSPLHF
>TRBD1|TRBV29-1|TRBJ1-2|once
TGCAGCGTCACCAGACAGGGCGGCACTAACTATGGCTACACCTTC
CSVTRQGGTNYGYTF
>NA|TRBV5-6|TRBJ2-1|NA
TGTGCCAGCAACCCCCCGGGTAGCAGAAATGAGCAGTTCTTC
CASNPPGSRNEQFF
>TRBD1|TRBV7-2|TRBJ1-4|once
TGTGCCAGCAGCTTAGGGCCGACAGGGGGTAATGAAAAACTGTTTTTT
CASSLGPTGGNEKLFF
>TRBD1|TRBV7-9|TRBJ2-3|NA
TGTGCCAGCAGCACGACAGGGTCCCGCACAGATACGCAGTATTTT
CASSTTGSRTDTQYF